What follows describes a single T cell receptor beta chain. What it binds is not known. This sequence may be a read error, since a much larger clone differs from it by one base. This specimen belongs to a study of blood T cells in healthy people across ages. Study information: Through template switching, about one barcoded beta molecule was captured per two T cells, as measured in model experiments. General observations from the study: CMV status of donors was not determined, possibly confounding expanded clonotype changes.

With V trimmed by 3 bases and J by 4 bases, 10 bases remained unmatched. The CDR3 is made up of 16 amino acids. CDR1 and CDR2 (germline): MGHDK, SYGVNS. It was with a sample-barcoded 5' primer and a J-beta primer mix that a second PCR of about 6 to 12 cycles was run. TCRdb ran MiXCR on the 5' RACE reads and lists one entry per CDR3 protein. The sample consists of 2 million or so distinct CDR3 sequences, roughly 50% of them appearing once. Sequenced material: blood. The clonotype comes from a woman aged 40 to 50 in good health. This chain joins TRBV25-1 and TRBJ2-5; TRBD2 aligns across 8 bases. CDR3 sequence reads: CASSDLGAGDTETQYF. The CDR3 DNA reads as TGTGCCAGCAGTGATCTTGGAGCGGGGGATACAGAGACCCAGTACTTC.